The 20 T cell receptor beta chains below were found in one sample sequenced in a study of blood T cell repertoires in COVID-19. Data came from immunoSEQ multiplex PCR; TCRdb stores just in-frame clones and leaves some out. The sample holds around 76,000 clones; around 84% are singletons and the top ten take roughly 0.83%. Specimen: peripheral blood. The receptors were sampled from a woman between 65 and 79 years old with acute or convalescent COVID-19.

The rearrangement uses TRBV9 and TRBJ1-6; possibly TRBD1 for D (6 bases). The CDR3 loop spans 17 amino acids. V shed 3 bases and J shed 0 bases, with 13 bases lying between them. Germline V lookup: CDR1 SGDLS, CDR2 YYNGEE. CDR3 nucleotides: TGTGCCAGCAGCGGGGATCAAGGGGGCTCCTATAATTCACCCCTCCACTTT. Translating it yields CASSGDQGGSYNSPLHF.

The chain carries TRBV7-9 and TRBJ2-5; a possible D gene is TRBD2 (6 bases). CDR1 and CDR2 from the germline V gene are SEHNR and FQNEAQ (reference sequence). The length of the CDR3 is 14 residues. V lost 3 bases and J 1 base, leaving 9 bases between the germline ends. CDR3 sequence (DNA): TGTGCCAGCAGCTTTCAGGGACTCCAAGAGACCCAGTACTTC. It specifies CASSFQGLQETQYF.

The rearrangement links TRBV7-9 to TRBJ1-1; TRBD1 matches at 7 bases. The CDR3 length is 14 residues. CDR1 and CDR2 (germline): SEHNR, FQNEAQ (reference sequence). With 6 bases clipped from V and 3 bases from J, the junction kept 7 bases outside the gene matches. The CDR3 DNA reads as TGTGCCAGCAGTTTGGCCAGGGGGGACACTGAAGCTTTCTTT. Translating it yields CASSLARGDTEAFF.

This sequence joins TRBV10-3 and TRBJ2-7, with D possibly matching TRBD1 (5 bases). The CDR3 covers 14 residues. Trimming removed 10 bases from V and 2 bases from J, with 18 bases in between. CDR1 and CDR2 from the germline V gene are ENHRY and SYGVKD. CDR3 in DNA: TGTGCCACCTTGACGTGGGCAGGGACCTACGAGCAGTACTTC. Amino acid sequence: CATLTWAGTYEQYF.

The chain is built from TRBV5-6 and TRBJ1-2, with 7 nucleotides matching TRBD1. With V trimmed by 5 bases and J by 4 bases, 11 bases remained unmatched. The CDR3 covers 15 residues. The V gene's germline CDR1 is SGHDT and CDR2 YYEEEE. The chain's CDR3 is CASRTGTVSFYGYTF. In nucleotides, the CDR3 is TGTGCCAGCAGGACGGGGACAGTCTCCTTCTATGGCTACACCTTC.

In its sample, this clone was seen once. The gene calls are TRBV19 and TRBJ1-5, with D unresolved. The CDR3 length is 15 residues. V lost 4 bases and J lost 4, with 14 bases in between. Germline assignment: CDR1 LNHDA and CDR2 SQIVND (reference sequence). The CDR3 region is CASSNRGQANQPQHF. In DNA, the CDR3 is TGTGCCAGTAGTAACCGGGGTCAAGCAAATCAGCCCCAGCATTTT.

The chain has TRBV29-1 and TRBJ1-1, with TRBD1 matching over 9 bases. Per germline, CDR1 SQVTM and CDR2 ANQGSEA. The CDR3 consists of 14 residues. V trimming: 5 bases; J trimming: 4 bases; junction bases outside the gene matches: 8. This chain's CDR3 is CSVRPGTGSTEAFF. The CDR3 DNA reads TGCAGCGTTCGTCCCGGGACAGGGAGCACTGAAGCTTTCTTT. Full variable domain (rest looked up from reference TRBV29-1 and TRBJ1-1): SAVISQKPSRDICQRGTSLTIQCQVDSQVTMMFWYRQQPGQSLTLIATANQGSEATYESGFVIDKFPISRPNLTFSTLTVSNMSPEDSSIYLCSVRPGTGSTEAFFGQGTRLTVV.

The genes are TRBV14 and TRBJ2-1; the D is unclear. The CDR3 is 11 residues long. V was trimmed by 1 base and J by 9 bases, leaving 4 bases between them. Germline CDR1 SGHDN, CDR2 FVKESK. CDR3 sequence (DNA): TGTGCCAGCAGCCAAGTCGGTGAGCAGTTCTTC. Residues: CASSQVGEQFF.

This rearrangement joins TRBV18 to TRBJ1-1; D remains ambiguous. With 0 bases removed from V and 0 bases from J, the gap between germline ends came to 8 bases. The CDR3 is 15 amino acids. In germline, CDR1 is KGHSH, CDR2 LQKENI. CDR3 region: CASSPPAGMNTEAFF. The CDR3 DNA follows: TGTGCCAGCTCACCACCGGCAGGCATGAACACTGAAGCTTTCTTT.

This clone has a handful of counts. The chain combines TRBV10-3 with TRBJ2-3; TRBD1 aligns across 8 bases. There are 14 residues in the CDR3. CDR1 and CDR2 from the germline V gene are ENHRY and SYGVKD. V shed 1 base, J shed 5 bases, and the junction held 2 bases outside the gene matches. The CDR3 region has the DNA TGTGCCATCAGTGAGTGGACAGGGAAAGATACGCAGTATTTT. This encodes CAISEWTGKDTQYF.

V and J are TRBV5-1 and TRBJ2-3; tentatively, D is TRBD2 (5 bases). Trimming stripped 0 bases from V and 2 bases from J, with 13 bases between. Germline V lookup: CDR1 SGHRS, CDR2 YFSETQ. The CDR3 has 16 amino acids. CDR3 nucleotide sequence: TGCGCCAGCAGCTTGGCGGTCGGGGAACTCACAGATACGCAGTATTTT. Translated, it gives CASSLAVGELTDTQYF.

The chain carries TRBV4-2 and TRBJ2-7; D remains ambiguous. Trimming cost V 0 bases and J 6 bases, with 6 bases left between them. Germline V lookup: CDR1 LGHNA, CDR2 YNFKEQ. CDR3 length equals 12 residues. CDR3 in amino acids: CASSQDPGEQYF. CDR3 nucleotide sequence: TGTGCCAGCAGCCAAGATCCGGGCGAGCAGTACTTC.

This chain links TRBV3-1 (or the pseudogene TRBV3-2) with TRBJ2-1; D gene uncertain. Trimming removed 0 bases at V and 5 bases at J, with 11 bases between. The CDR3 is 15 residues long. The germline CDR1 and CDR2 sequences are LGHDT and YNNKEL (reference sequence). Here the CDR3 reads CASSQDPLGHNEQFF. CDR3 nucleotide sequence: TGTGCCAGCAGCCAAGATCCTCTAGGTCACAATGAGCAGTTCTTC.

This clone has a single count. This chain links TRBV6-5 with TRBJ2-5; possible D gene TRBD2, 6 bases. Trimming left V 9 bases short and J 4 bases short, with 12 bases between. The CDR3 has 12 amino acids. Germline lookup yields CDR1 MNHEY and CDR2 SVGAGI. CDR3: CASGGVSETQYF. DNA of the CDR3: TGTGCCAGTGGAGGGGTATCAGAGACCCAGTACTTC.

This chain's CDR3 is CASSPPANTGELFF. The CDR3 DNA follows: TGTGCCAGCAGCCCCCCTGCGAACACCGGGGAGCTGTTTTTT. The chain is built from TRBV7-2 and TRBJ2-2; D is undetermined. This CDR3 spans 14 amino acids. CDR1 is SGHTA and CDR2 is FQGNSA in the germline V gene. V dropped 5 bases and J dropped 0 bases, with 7 bases sitting between them.

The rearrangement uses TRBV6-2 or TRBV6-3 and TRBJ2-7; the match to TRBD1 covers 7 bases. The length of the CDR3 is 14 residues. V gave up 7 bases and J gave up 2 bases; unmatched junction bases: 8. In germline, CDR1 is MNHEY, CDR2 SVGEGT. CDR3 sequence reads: CASTPGGSTYEQYF. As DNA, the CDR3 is TGTGCCAGCACCCCAGGGGGTTCAACCTACGAGCAGTACTTC.

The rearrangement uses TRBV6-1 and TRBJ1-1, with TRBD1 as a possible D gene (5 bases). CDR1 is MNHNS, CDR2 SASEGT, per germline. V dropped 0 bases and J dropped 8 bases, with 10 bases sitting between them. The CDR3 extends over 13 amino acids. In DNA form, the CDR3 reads TGTGCCAGCAGTGAAGCAGGGGCAGGGGAAGCTTTCTTT. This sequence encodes CASSEAGAGEAFF.

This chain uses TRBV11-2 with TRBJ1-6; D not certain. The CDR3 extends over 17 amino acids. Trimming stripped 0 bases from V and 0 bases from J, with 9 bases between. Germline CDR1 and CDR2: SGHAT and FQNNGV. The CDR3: CASSLEAASSYNSPLHF. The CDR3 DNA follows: TGTGCCAGCAGCTTAGAAGCGGCAAGCTCCTATAATTCACCCCTCCACTTT.

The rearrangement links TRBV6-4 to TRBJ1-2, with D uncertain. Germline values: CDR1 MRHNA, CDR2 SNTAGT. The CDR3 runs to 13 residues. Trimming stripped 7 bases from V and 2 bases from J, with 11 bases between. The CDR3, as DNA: TGTGCCAGCACCCGACCGAGGAACTATGGCTACACCTTC. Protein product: CASTRPRNYGYTF.

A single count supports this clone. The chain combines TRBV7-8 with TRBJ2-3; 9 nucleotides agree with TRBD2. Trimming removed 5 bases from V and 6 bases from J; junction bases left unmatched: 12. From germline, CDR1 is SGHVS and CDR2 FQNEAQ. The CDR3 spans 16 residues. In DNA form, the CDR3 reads TGTGCCAGCAGCCCAGTGGGTAGCGGGAGCGGGGATACGCAGTATTTT. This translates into CASSPVGSGSGDTQYF.